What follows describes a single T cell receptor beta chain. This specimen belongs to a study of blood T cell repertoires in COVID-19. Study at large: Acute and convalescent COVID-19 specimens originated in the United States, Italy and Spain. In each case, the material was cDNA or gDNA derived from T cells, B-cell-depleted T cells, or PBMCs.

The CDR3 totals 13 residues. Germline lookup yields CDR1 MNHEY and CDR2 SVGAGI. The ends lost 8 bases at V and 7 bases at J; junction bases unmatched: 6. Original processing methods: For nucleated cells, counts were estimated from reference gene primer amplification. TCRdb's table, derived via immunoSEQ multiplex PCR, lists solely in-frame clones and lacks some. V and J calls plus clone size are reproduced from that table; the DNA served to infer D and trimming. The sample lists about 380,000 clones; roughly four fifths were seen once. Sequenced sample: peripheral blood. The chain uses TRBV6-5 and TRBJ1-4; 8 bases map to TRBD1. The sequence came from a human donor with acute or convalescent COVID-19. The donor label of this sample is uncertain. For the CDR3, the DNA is TGTGCCAGCGTCCAGGGGGCGTTTGAAAAACTGTTTTTT. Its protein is CASVQGAFEKLFF.